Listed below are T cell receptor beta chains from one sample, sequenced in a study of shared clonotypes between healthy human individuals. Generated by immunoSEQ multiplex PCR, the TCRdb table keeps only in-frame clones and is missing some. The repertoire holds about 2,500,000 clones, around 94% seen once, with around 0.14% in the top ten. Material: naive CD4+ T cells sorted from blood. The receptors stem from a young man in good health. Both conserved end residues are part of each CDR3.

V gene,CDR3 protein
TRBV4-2,CASSSTGANEKLFF
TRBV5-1,CASSGRGSTDTQYF
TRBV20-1,CSAQATGQQYF
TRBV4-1,CASSQEGTATNEKLFF
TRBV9,CASSADAGANVLTF
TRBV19,CASSPPGQANTGELFF
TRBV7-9,CASSLLASSYNEQFF
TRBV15,CATSRDPGGEMGIWNEKLFF
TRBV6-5,CASGPGQGARGYTF
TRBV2,CASTSDRASALYF
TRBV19,CASSIESRGPYEQYF
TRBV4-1,CASSQGRGPNTGELFF
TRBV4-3,CASSQGGWMPGQGADTQYF
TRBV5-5,CASSRDDVSYEQYF
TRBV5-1,CASSSRLDQETQYF
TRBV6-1,CASSVRDRAVYEQYF
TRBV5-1,CASSSDRETQYF
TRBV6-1,CASGWGGTDTQYF
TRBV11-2,CASSLMGQGTEKLFF
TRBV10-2,CASSFEGFGTEAFF
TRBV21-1,CASSKNGNEQFF
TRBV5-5,CASSLPGTGNTIYF
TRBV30,CAWRAGGAGTQYF
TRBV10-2,CASSQTRETNYGYTF
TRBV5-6,CASSLEPNNSPLHF
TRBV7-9,CASSLVGYQETQYF
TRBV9,CASSVDIAKNTGELFF
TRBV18,CASSPKENSYNSPLHF
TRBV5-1,CATTWTGGSYEQFF
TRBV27,CASSFPETQYF
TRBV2,CASSVERVGAFF
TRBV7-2,CASSFGAEVWETQYF
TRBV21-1,CASQRGRKKAFF
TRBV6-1,CASSEVRGLWETQYF
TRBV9,CASSLSGGDYNEQFF
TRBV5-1,CASSLARGSTDTQYF
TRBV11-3,CASSPRLAEDTQYF
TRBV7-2,CASSSPRLAGSYEQYF
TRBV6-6,CASSYSGQGLWEGYTF
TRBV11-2,CASSPRGAGSDTGELFF
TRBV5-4,CASSLLVQETQYF
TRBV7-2,CASSLADGGNNQPQHF
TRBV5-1,CASSAGLATGLKLYEQYF
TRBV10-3,CAISESTYEQYF
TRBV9,CASTRGGAENIQYF